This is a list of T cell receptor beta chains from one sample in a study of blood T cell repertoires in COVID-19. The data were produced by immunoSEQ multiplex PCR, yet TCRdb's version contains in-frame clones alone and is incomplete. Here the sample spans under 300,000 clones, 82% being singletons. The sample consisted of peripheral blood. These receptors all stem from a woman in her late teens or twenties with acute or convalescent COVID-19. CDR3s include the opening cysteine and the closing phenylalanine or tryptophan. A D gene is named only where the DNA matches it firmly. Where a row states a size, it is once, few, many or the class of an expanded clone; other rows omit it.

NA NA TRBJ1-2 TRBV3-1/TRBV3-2 CASSQNTGGGYTF TGTGCCAGCAGCCAGAATACAGGTGGTGGCTACACCTTC
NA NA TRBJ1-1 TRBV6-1 CASRERQVLIMNTEAFF TGTGCCAGCAGGGAACGTCAGGTGCTGATAATGAACACTGAAGCTTTCTTT
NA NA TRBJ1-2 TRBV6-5 CATSAGNYGYTF TGTGCCACCTCCGCGGGCAACTATGGCTACACCTTC
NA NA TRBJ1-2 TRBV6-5 CASTKTRQAGYGYTF TGTGCCAGCACCAAAACCCGACAGGCTGGCTATGGCTACACCTTC
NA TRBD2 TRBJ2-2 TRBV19 CASSISGSIGGGELFF TGTGCCAGTAGTATTAGCGGGAGTATCGGGGGCGGGGAGCTGTTTTTT
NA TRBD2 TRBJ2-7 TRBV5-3 CARSEYIGRGGDQKDYEQYF TGTGCCAGAAGCGAATACATAGGCCGCGGGGGTGATCAGAAGGACTACGAGCAGTACTTC
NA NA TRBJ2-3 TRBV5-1 CASSLAALGPTDTQYF TGCGCCAGCAGCTTGGCCGCACTAGGGCCCACAGATACGCAGTATTTT
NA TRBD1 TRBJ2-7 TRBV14 CASSQGPGTGGRYEQYF TGTGCCAGCAGCCAAGGGCCCGGGACAGGGGGCCGGTACGAGCAGTACTTC
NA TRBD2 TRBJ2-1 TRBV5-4 CASSLLGLASPTDEQFF TGTGCCAGCAGCCTCCTGGGACTAGCTTCCCCTACGGATGAGCAGTTCTTC
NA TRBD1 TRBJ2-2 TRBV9 CASSVGTGPNTGELFF TGTGCCAGCAGCGTAGGGACAGGCCCGAACACCGGGGAGCTGTTTTTT
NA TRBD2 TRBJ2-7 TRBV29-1 CSVEDRASGSHEQYF TGCAGCGTTGAAGATCGGGCTAGCGGGAGTCACGAGCAGTACTTC
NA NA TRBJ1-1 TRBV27 CASSLPGMNTEAFF TGTGCCAGCAGTTTACCAGGTATGAACACTGAAGCTTTCTTT
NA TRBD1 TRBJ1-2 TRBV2 CASSVVIRDRETGGYTF TGTGCCAGCAGTGTCGTAATCAGGGACAGGGAAACGGGTGGCTACACCTTC
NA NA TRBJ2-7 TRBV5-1 CASSQDYPGRSEQYF TGCGCCAGCAGCCAGGACTACCCAGGAAGGTCCGAGCAGTACTTC
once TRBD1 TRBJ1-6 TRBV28 CASSDTGTGLISPLHF TGTGCCAGCAGTGACACCGGGACAGGGTTGATTTCACCCCTCCACTTT
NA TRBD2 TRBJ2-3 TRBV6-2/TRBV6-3 CASSYGGRRTDTQYF TGTGCCAGCAGTTATGGCGGGAGGAGGACAGATACGCAGTATTTT
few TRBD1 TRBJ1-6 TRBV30 CAWSVNSGGGSPLHF TGTGCCTGGAGTGTAAACTCAGGGGGAGGTTCACCCCTCCACTTT
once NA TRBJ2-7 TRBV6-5 CASSRLSGSSYEQYF TGTGCCAGCAGCCGCCTTAGCGGTAGCTCCTACGAGCAGTACTTC
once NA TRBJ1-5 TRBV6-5 CASSPQEGQPQHF TGTGCCAGCAGTCCCCAGGAAGGACAGCCCCAGCATTTT
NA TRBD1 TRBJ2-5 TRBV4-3 CASSQDAGGDETQYF TGCGCCAGCAGCCAAGATGCAGGGGGCGACGAGACCCAGTACTTC
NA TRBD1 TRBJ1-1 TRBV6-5 CASRDRGLSTEAFF TGTGCCAGCAGAGACAGGGGGCTTAGCACTGAAGCTTTCTTT
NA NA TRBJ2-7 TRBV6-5 CASSYQGGEPYEQYF TGTGCCAGCAGTTATCAGGGGGGAGAACCCTACGAGCAGTACTTC
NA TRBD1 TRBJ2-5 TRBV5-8 CACTGDQETQYF TGTGCCTGTACAGGGGACCAAGAGACCCAGTACTTC
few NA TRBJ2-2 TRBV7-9 CASSPNSGITGELFF TGTGCCAGCAGTCCTAATAGCGGCATCACCGGGGAGCTGTTTTTT
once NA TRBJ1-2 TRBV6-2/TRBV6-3 CASSSQGYSHGYTF TGTGCCAGCAGTTCCCAGGGATATTCCCACGGCTACACCTTC
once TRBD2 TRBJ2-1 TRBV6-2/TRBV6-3 CASSYLGLVNEQFF TGTGCCAGCAGTTACTTGGGACTAGTCAATGAGCAGTTCTTC
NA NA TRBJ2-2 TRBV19 CASAGDTGELFF TGTGCCAGTGCCGGGGACACCGGGGAGCTGTTTTTT
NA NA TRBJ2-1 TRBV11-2 CASSLDRLSNEQFF TGTGCCAGCAGCTTAGATCGTCTGAGCAATGAGCAGTTCTTC
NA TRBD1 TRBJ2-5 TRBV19 CASSFSGGPETQYF TGTGCCAGTAGTTTCTCAGGGGGTCCAGAGACCCAGTACTTC
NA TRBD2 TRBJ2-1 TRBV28 CASSSQREALGDEQFF TGTGCCAGCAGCTCCCAGCGGGAGGCTCTTGGGGATGAGCAGTTCTTC
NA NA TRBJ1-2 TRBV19 CASIMRGTLGYTF TGTGCCAGTATCATGAGGGGGACGCTCGGCTACACCTTC
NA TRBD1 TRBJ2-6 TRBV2 CASSAGTGISGANVLTF TGTGCCAGCAGTGCCGGGACAGGGATCTCTGGGGCCAACGTCCTGACTTTC
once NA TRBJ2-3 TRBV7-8 CASSSARLDTQYF TGTGCCAGCAGCTCCGCCCGACTAGATACGCAGTATTTT
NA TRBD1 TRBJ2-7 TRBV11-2 CASGQGYDEQYF TGTGCCAGCGGACAGGGGTACGACGAGCAGTACTTC
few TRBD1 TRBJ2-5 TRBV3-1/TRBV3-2 CASSHSGTEETQYF TGTGCCAGCAGCCATTCTGGGACAGAAGAGACCCAGTACTTC
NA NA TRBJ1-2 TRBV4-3 CASSQESRDYGYTF TGCGCCAGCAGCCAAGAATCCAGGGACTATGGCTACACCTTC
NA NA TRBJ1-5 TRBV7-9 CASSPDISSQPQHF TGTGCCAGCAGCCCGGACATCTCGTCTCAGCCCCAGCATTTT
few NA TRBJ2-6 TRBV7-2 CASSFGTHLSSGANVLTF TGTGCCAGCAGCTTTGGGACACATCTTTCCTCTGGGGCCAACGTCCTGACTTTC
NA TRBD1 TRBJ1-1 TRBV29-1 CSVVGGQGGPEAFF TGCAGCGTTGTAGGGGGACAGGGGGGCCCTGAAGCTTTCTTT
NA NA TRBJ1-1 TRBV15 CATSRPFPGRPYF TGTGCCACCAGCAGACCTTTTCCAGGCAGACCATACTTT
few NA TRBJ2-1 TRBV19 CASTGAPYNEQFF TGTGCCAGTACGGGAGCGCCGTACAATGAGCAGTTCTTC
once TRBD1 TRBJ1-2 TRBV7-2 CASSRDRTHYGYTF TGTGCCAGCAGCCGGGACAGAACCCACTATGGCTACACCTTC
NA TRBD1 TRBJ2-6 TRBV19 CATHRGKGGSGANVLTF TGTGCCACCCACAGGGGGAAAGGGGGATCTGGGGCCAACGTCCTGACTTTC
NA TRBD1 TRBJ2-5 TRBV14 CASSQDFGTGALQETQYF TGTGCCAGCAGCCAAGATTTTGGGACAGGGGCGCTACAAGAGACCCAGTACTTC
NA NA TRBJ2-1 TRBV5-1 CASSSNNEQFF TGCGCCAGCAGCTCAAACAATGAGCAGTTCTTC
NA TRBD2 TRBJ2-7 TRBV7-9 CASSLYSGLNYEQYF TGTGCCAGCAGCTTGTATAGCGGGTTGAACTACGAGCAGTACTTC
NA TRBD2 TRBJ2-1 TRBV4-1 CASSQGSGREYNEQFF TGCGCCAGCAGCCAAGGGAGCGGGAGGGAGTACAATGAGCAGTTCTTC
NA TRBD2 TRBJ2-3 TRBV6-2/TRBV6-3 CASSSSGGPDTDTQYF TGTGCCAGCAGTTCATCGGGGGGGCCGGACACAGATACGCAGTATTTT
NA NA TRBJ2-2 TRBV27 CASSFRVRNTGELFF TGTGCCAGCAGTTTCCGCGTGAGAAACACCGGGGAGCTGTTTTTT
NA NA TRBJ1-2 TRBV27 CASSRWGGMAGYTF TGTGCCAGCAGCCGATGGGGAGGGATGGCTGGCTACACCTTC
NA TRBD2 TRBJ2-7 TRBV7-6 CASSLEAWTSGRVAYEQYF TGTGCCAGCAGCTTAGAGGCGTGGACTAGCGGGAGGGTAGCCTACGAGCAGTACTTC
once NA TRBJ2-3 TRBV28 CASSLAAAPFKYF TGTGCCAGCAGTCTCGCGGCGGCCCCCTTCAAGTATTTT
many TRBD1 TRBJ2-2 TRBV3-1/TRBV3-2 CASSPGTGSGELFF TGTGCCAGCAGCCCCGGGACAGGGTCCGGGGAGCTGTTTTTT
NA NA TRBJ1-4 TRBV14 CASSQGDEKLFF TGTGCCAGCAGCCAAGGAGATGAAAAACTGTTTTTT
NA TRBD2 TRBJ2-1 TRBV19 CASSLGVGLAGESYNEQFF TGTGCCAGTAGTCTCGGGGTTGGGCTAGCGGGAGAGTCCTACAATGAGCAGTTCTTC
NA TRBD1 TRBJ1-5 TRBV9 CASSPGTGASNQPQHF TGTGCCAGCAGCCCCGGGACAGGGGCGAGCAATCAGCCCCAGCATTTT
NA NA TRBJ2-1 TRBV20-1 CSASPSESWGNEQFF TGCAGTGCTAGTCCTAGCGAGTCGTGGGGCAATGAGCAGTTCTTC
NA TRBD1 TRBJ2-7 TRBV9 CASSVSGQGTYEQYF TGTGCCAGCAGCGTTTCAGGACAGGGGACCTACGAGCAGTACTTC
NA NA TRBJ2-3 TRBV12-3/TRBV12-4 CASNDYPGTQYF TGTGCCAGCAACGACTATCCGGGCACGCAGTATTTT
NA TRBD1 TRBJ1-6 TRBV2 CASSGQGAKAPLHF TGTGCCAGCAGTGGACAGGGGGCGAAGGCACCCCTCCACTTT